The clone carrying this T cell receptor beta chain has a count of ten or more. Antigen specificity is unknown. This sample stems from a study of HIV-infected children after antiretroviral therapy interruption. Study overall: Interruption group median age roughly 8.9 years; continuous group 7 to 8 years. Most participating children were previously exposed to EBV and CMV. Study-wide results and limits: The Gini coefficient of naive CD4+ repertoires rose, returning to baseline by 3 years. Minor non-naive CD45RA+ populations, like EMRA or stem memory, might contaminate naive sorts.

The treatment is: PENTA 11 planned treatment interruption arm or continuous ART arm. RNA-based 3' RACE libraries used unique molecular identifiers. TCRdb re-called the 3' RACE reads with MiXCR, one entry per CDR3 protein. This table holds about 83,000 distinct CDR3 sequences, under 8% found once. The V gene's germline CDR1 is SNHLY and CDR2 FYNNEI. The CDR3 runs 18 residues. Trimming pared 7 bases from V and 0 bases from J, leaving 22 bases between. This sample comprised CD45RA+ CD4+ T cells from PBMCs, pooled from several time points, obtained from a donor given antiretroviral therapy, either interrupted or continuous. The subset was: naive CD4+ CD45RA+ CD45RO- T cells. The origin of this receptor is a pool of human donors with HIV. This rearrangement joins TRBV2 to TRBJ2-1; no firm D call. The CDR3 DNA is TGTGCCAGCACCCATCCCCTCTCCAGCGTGCCCTCCTACAATGAGCAGTTCTTC. As protein: CASTHPLSSVPSYNEQFF.